The 25 T cell receptor beta chains in this list originate from one sample, sequenced in a study of T cell changes during pregnancy in multiple sclerosis (dated by TCRdb to between 2018 and 2021). Receptors were amplified or captured by the immunoSEQ multiplex PCR assay. The immuneACCESS repertoire file appears here via TCRdb, limited to in-frame rearrangements. These files lack a portion of the clones; in checked studies, under half of the deficit traces to unresolved V genes, and the cause of the others is not known. The sample yields approximately 110,000 clones; roughly nine tenths were counted once. About 3% of the sample is held by the ten biggest clonotypes. Source: peripheral blood, taken after pregnancy. These receptors originate from a female donor with multiple sclerosis, enrolled in a pregnancy study.

The genes are TRBV5-6 and TRBJ1-2; no firm D call. V was cut by 2 bases and J by 1 base, with 6 bases left in between. CDR3 size: 13 residues. Germline V lookup: CDR1 SGHDT, CDR2 YYEEEE. CDR3 loop: CASSLPVNYGYTF. For the CDR3, the DNA is TGTGCCAGCAGCTTACCAGTTAACTATGGCTACACCTTC.

The V and J genes are TRBV5-4 and TRBJ2-1, with 12 bases identical to TRBD2. Germline V gene sequence: CDR1 SGHNT, CDR2 YYREEE (reference sequence). Germline trimming cut 5 bases from V and 4 bases from J; bases unmatched to any gene: 4. This CDR3 contains 15 residues. The CDR3 reads CASSSSGGAYNEQFF. The CDR3 DNA reads TGTGCCAGCAGTTCTAGCGGGGGGGCTTACAATGAGCAGTTCTTC.

This clone has a handful of counts. The chain recombines TRBV5-6 with TRBJ1-6; 7 bases match TRBD1. This CDR3 contains 16 residues. J gave up 10 bases and V 6 bases, and 16 bases lay outside the gene matches. Looked up from germline, CDR1 is SGHDT and CDR2 is YYEEEE. The CDR3 loop is CASIDSRTGLGSPLHF. The CDR3 coding sequence is TGTGCCAGCATCGATTCTAGGACAGGACTGGGCTCACCCCTCCACTTT.

The CDR3 DNA reads as TGTGCCAGCAGTCAAGGAAACACCATATATTTT. The encoded protein is CASSQGNTIYF. The rearrangement joins TRBV6-5 to TRBJ1-3; no firm D call. The CDR3 contains 11 residues. CDR1 and CDR2 from the germline V gene are MNHEY and SVGAGI. V was pared by 5 bases and J by 4 bases, with 3 bases between.

The V and J genes are TRBV5-6 and TRBJ2-6; D unclear. V gave up 1 base and J gave up 2 bases, with 4 bases separating them. The CDR3 is 14 amino acids. Germline V lookup: CDR1 SGHDT, CDR2 YYEEEE. The CDR3 DNA is TGTGCCAGCAGCTTGACAGCTGGGGCCAACGTCCTGACTTTC. It is translated as CASSLTAGANVLTF.

The rearrangement links TRBV13 to TRBJ1-2; 8 positions match TRBD1. With 4 bases clipped from V and 8 bases from J, the junction kept 9 bases outside the gene matches. The CDR3 extends over 14 amino acids. The germline gives CDR1 PRHDT, CDR2 FYEKMQ (reference sequence). The CDR3: CASSSDRGLSGYTF. The CDR3 coding sequence is TGTGCCAGCAGCTCCGACAGGGGTTTGAGCGGCTACACCTTC.

V gene TRBV5-8 combines with J gene TRBJ2-5; 7 bases align to TRBD1. After removal of 4 bases from V and 1 base from J, the junction contained 13 bases not matched to a gene. The length of the CDR3 is 17 residues. Germline CDR1 and CDR2: SGHTS and YDEGEE. The CDR3 DNA follows: TGTGCCAGCAGCCGGATCCTACAGGGGAACCTCCAAGAGACCCAGTACTTC. Translation: CASSRILQGNLQETQYF.

The chain joins TRBV10-2 to TRBJ2-3, with D hard to call. The CDR3 runs to 15 residues. The V gene's germline CDR1 is WSHSY and CDR2 SAAADI. Trimming pared 2 bases from V and 0 bases from J, leaving 9 bases between. CDR3 protein: CASSEMRASTDTQYF. For the CDR3, the DNA is TGCGCCAGCAGTGAGATGCGTGCTAGCACAGATACGCAGTATTTT.

In this sample, this clone turned up once. This chain joins TRBV7-9 and TRBJ1-1; TRBD1 matches at 9 bases. V was pared by 3 bases and J by 5 bases, with 19 bases of the junction left unmatched. CDR3 length: 19 residues. Germline CDR1 reads SEHNR; CDR2 reads FQNEAQ (reference sequence). Here the CDR3 DNA reads TGTGCCAGCAGCTTCTCCCCCCGGACCGGGACAGGGATTCGGACTGAAGCTTTCTTT. Translation: CASSFSPRTGTGIRTEAFF.

V usage is TRBV4-1 and J usage is TRBJ2-3; 13 positions agree with TRBD2. With V trimmed by 4 bases and J by 5 bases, 9 bases remained unmatched. Germline values: CDR1 MGHRA, CDR2 YSYEKL. The CDR3 is 17 amino acids. CDR3 residues: CASSRPTSGGALDTQYF. Here the CDR3 DNA reads TGCGCCAGCAGCCGTCCCACTAGCGGGGGGGCCTTAGATACGCAGTATTTT.

The chain has TRBV29-1 and TRBJ2-1, with 13 bases fitting TRBD2. The CDR3 is 17 amino acids. With V trimmed by 2 bases and J by 4 bases, 8 bases remained unmatched. The germline V gene encodes CDR1 SQVTM and CDR2 ANQGSEA. The CDR3 protein is CSVETTSGGPWYNEQFF. The CDR3 region has the DNA TGCAGCGTTGAAACGACTAGCGGGGGGCCGTGGTACAATGAGCAGTTCTTC.

The chain couples TRBV2 to TRBJ2-4, with 9 nucleotides matching TRBD1. Trimming at V came to 6 bases and at J to 1 base, leaving 4 bases not matched to a gene. CDR1 and CDR2 from the germline V gene are SNHLY and FYNNEI. This CDR3 spans 15 amino acids. The CDR3 coding sequence is TGTGCCAGCAGCCGAGGACAGGGGGCCAAAAACATTCAGTACTTC. This codes for CASSRGQGAKNIQYF.

This clone has a single count. The chain uses TRBV27 and TRBJ1-5; the D gene is possibly TRBD1 (5 bases). Germline CDR1 and CDR2: MNHEY and SMNVEV (reference sequence). Trimming left V 4 bases short and J 4 bases short, with 11 bases between. There are 14 residues in the CDR3. In DNA form, the CDR3 reads TGTGCCAGCAGTTACACAGGTAATAATCAGCCCCAGCATTTT. It translates to CASSYTGNNQPQHF.

V usage is TRBV5-6 and J usage is TRBJ1-1; D is undetermined. The V and J ends lost 4 bases and 4 bases respectively, with 14 bases between them. This CDR3 spans 14 amino acids. The germline V gene encodes CDR1 SGHDT and CDR2 YYEEEE. The CDR3 is CASSLDGWSTEAFF. The CDR3 coding sequence is TGTGCCAGCAGCCTTGACGGGTGGAGCACTGAAGCTTTCTTT.

The rearrangement uses TRBV5-4 and TRBJ1-1; D is uncertain. The CDR3 extends over 13 amino acids. Germline CDR1 and CDR2: SGHNT and YYREEE (reference sequence). The V end was cut by 4 bases, the J end by 1 base, with 8 bases between. This chain's CDR3 is CASSPGSNTEAFF. The CDR3 nucleotides read TGTGCCAGCAGCCCGGGTTCGAACACTGAAGCTTTCTTT.

The CDR3 reads CASSTSGGAAYF. CDR3 DNA sequence: TGTGCCAGCAGCACGAGCGGGGGGGCTGCGTATTTT. V is TRBV7-2 and J is TRBJ2-3; 10 bases align to TRBD2. The CDR3 totals 12 residues. The V gene end was trimmed by 5 bases and the J gene end by 14 bases; junction bases not matched to a gene: 7. CDR1 and CDR2 from the germline V gene are SGHTA and FQGNSA.

The chain links TRBV28 to TRBJ2-7; TRBD1 might be the D (6 bases). Germline V gene data show CDR1 as MDHEN and CDR2 as SYDVKM. The CDR3 consists of 17 residues. V lost 3 bases and J lost 0, with 18 bases in between. Here the CDR3 reads CASSFVLWDTSSYEQYF. CDR3 in DNA: TGTGCCAGCAGTTTCGTTCTCTGGGACACCAGCTCCTACGAGCAGTACTTC.

The rearrangement joins TRBV5-1 to TRBJ2-2; 9 bases align to TRBD1. Per germline, CDR1 SGHRS and CDR2 YFSETQ. With 5 bases clipped from V and 3 bases from J, the junction kept 8 bases outside the gene matches. This CDR3 has 16 residues. In nucleotides, the CDR3 is TGCGCCAGCAGTCCTACAGGGGGCCGTGACACCGGGGAGCTGTTTTTT. This gives the protein CASSPTGGRDTGELFF.

CDR3 region: CASSHDQVYGYTF. CDR3 DNA: TGTGCCAGCAGTCATGACCAGGTTTATGGCTACACCTTC. The rearrangement joins TRBV7-9 to TRBJ1-2, with unresolved D. The CDR3 has 13 amino acids. Germline CDR1 reads SEHNR; CDR2 reads FQNEAQ (reference sequence). V was cut by 6 bases and J by 5 bases, with 13 bases left in between.

The chain joins TRBV6-4 to TRBJ1-5; TRBD1 matches at 7 bases. This CDR3 contains 15 residues. Trimming cost V 2 bases and J 5 bases; bases outside gene matches: 6. Germline CDR1 and CDR2: MRHNA and SNTAGT. The CDR3, as DNA: TGTGCCAGCAGTGACACCAACAGGGGCTATCAGCCCCAGCATTTT. Amino acid sequence: CASSDTNRGYQPQHF.

This chain uses TRBV30 with TRBJ1-2; no clear D. V was pared by 3 bases and J by 5 bases, with 7 bases between. This CDR3 has 11 residues. CDR1 GTSNPN and CDR2 SVGIG come from the germline V gene (reference sequence). DNA for the CDR3: TGTGCCTGGAGGACCGGGTATGGCTACACCTTC. The encoded protein is CAWRTGYGYTF. Supplemented by reference TRBV30 and TRBJ1-2, the full variable domain reads SQTIHQWPATLVQPVGSPLSLECTVEGTSNPNLYWYRQAAGRGLQLLFYSVGIGQISSEVPQNLSASRPQDRQFILSSKKLLLSDSGFYLCAWRTGYGYTFGSGTRLTVV.

The chain has TRBV5-5 and TRBJ1-5; D not certain. CDR3 length equals 16 residues. V was cut by 3 bases and J by 5 bases, with 18 bases left in between. Germline loops: CDR1 SGHKS, CDR2 YYEKEE (reference sequence). The CDR3: CASSSGLMGGHQPQHF. CDR3 bases: TGTGCCAGCAGCTCGGGTCTTATGGGAGGCCATCAGCCCCAGCATTTT.

The chain couples TRBV7-2 to TRBJ1-1; no definite D call. The CDR3 spans 13 residues. Germline V CDR1 and CDR2: SGHTA, FQGNSA. The V end was cut by 5 bases, the J end by 1 base, with 8 bases between. CDR3 coding DNA: TGTGCCAGCAGCCCCGGGTGGAACACTGAAGCTTTCTTT. Residues: CASSPGWNTEAFF.

This chain joins TRBV6-1 and TRBJ2-1; 9 bases are a match to TRBD2. CDR1 and CDR2 (germline): MNHNS, SASEGT. The V segment lost 5 bases and the J segment 7 bases; nucleotides outside the gene matches: 6. The CDR3 has 14 amino acids. The CDR3 reads CASSRRGGPNEQFF. The CDR3 coding sequence is TGTGCCAGCAGTCGGCGGGGGGGCCCAAATGAGCAGTTCTTC.

V and J are TRBV4-2 and TRBJ2-5; the D gene is possibly TRBD2 (6 bases). Germline V lookup: CDR1 LGHNA, CDR2 YNFKEQ. This CDR3 region has 15 residues. The V and J ends lost 3 bases and 2 bases respectively, with 13 bases between them. The CDR3 region has the DNA TGTGCCAGCAGCCAGCTATGGGACTTACAAGAGACCCAGTACTTC. Translated: CASSQLWDLQETQYF.